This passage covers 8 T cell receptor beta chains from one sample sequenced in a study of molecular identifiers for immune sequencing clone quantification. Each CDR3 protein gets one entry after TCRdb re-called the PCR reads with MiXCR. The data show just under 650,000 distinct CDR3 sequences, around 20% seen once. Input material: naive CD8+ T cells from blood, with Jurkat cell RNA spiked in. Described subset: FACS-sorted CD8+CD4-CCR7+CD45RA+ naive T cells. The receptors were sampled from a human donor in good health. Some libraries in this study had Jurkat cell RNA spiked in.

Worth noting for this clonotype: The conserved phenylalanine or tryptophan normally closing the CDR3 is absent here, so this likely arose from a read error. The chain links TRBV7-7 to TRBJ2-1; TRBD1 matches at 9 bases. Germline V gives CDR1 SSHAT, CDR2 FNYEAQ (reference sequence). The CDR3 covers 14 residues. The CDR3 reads CASSLEGTGNEQFL. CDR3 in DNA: TGTGCTAGCAGCTTAGAAGGGACAGGGAATGAGCAGTTCCTC.

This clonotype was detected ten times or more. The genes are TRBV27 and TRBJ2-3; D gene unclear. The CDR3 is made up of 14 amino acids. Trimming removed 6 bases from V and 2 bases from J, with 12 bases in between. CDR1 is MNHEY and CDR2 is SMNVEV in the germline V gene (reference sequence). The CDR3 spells CASSIVPSTDTQYF. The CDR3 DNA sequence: TGTGCCAGCAGCATCGTACCTTCCACAGATACGCAGTATTTT.

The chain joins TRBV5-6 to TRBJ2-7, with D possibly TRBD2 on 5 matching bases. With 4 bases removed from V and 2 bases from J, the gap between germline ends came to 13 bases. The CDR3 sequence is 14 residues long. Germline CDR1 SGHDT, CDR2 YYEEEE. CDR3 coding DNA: TGTGCCAGCAGCGCGGGTGGAAGAACCTACGAGCAGTACTTC. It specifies CASSAGGRTYEQYF.

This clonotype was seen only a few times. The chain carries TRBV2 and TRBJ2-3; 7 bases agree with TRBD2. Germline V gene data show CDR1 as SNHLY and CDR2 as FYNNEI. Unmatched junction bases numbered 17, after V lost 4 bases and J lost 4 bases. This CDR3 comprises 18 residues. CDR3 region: CASSGDWGGSEWSDTQYF. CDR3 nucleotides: TGTGCCAGCAGTGGGGACTGGGGCGGGAGTGAGTGGTCAGATACGCAGTATTTT.

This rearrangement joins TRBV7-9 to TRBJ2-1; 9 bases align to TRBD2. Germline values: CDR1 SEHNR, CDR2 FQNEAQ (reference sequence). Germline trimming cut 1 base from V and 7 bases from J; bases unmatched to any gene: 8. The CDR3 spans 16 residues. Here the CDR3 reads CASSLESGLARNEQFF. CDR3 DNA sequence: TGTGCCAGCAGCTTAGAATCAGGACTAGCGAGAAATGAGCAGTTCTTC.

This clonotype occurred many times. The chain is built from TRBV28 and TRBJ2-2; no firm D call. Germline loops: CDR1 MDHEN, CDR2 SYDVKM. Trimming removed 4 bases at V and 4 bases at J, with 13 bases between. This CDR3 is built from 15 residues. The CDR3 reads CASSSTKESTGELFF. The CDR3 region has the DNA TGTGCCAGCAGTTCCACAAAAGAGAGCACCGGGGAGCTGTTTTTT.

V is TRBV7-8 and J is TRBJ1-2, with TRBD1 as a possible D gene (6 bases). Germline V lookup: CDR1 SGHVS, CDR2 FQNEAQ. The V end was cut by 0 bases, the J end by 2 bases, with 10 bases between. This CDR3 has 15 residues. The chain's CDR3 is CASSLAAGQNYGYTF. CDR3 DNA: TGTGCCAGCAGCTTAGCCGCCGGACAGAACTATGGCTACACCTTC. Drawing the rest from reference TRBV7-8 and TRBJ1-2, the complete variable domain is GAGVSQSPRYKVAKRGQDVALRCDPISGHVSLFWYQQALGQGPEFLTYFQNEAQLDKSGLPSDRFFAERPEGSVSTLKIQRTQQEDSAVYLCASSLAAGQNYGYTFGSGTRLTVV.

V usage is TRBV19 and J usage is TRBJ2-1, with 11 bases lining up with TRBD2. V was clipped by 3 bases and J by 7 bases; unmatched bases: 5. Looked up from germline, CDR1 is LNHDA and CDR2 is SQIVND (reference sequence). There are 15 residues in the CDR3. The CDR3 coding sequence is TGTGCCAGTAGTATGCTAGCGGGAGGAGGAAATGAGCAGTTCTTC. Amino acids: CASSMLAGGGNEQFF.